Reported below is one T cell receptor beta chain. The data stem from a study of blood T cell repertoires in COVID-19. Original methodology: How many nucleated cells were present was estimated from reference gene primer amplification. The method was immunoSEQ multiplex PCR; TCRdb's version includes in-frame clones alone and lacks a portion of them. V and J calls and clone size come straight from that table; D and trimming were deduced from the DNA. Of fewer than 300,000 clones in the sample, about four fifths were seen once. This CDR3 contains 14 residues. Germline V gives CDR1 LGHDT, CDR2 YNNKEL (reference sequence). V was clipped by 4 bases and J by 5 bases, with 12 bases between them.

Sequencing was performed on peripheral blood. The clonotype was recovered from a woman between 18 and 29 years old with acute or convalescent COVID-19. The gene calls are TRBV3-1 (or the pseudogene TRBV3-2) and TRBJ2-1; tentatively, D is TRBD2 (5 bases). CDR3 residues: CASSLPDWNNEQFF. The CDR3 DNA is TGTGCCAGCAGCCTTCCGGACTGGAACAATGAGCAGTTCTTC.